This TCR beta chain was observed in a study of blood T cell repertoires in COVID-19. Study-wide background: Material from acute and convalescent COVID-19 was sourced from the United States, Italy and Spain. PBMCs, B-cell-depleted T cells, or T cells were the source of the cDNA or gDNA that made up the material.

Per the germline V gene, CDR1 is LGHDT and CDR2 is YNNKEL (reference sequence). The CDR3 runs to 16 residues. The germline V and J ends were trimmed by 4 bases and 0 bases, with 13 bases remaining between them. In the source study's methods: Amplification of reference gene primers was used by the study to estimate nucleated cell counts. Data came from immunoSEQ multiplex PCR; TCRdb stores just in-frame clones and leaves some out. That table supplies the V and J calls and clone size; D and trimming were determined from the DNA. The table shows some 220,000 clones, with 84% occurring only once. The J gene is TRBJ2-4, the V gene TRBV3-1 (or the pseudogene TRBV3-2), with D possibly matching TRBD1 (6 bases). The source is a man aged 45-65 years with active or convalescent COVID-19. Sequences were obtained from peripheral blood. The CDR3 reads CASSPYRVLAKNIQYF. Written as DNA, the CDR3 is TGTGCCAGCAGCCCCTACAGGGTACTAGCCAAAAACATTCAGTACTTC.